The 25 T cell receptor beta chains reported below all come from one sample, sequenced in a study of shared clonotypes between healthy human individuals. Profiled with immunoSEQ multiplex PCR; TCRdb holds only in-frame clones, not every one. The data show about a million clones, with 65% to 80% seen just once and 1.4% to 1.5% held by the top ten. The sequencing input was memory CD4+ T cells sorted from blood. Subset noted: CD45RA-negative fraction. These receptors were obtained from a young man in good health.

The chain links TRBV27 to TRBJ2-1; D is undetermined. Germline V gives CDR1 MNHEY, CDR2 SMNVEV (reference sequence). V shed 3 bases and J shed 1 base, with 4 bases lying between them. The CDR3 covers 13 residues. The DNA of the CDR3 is TGTGCCAGCAGTTTCAGGTCCTACAATGAGCAGTTCTTC. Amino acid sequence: CASSFRSYNEQFF.

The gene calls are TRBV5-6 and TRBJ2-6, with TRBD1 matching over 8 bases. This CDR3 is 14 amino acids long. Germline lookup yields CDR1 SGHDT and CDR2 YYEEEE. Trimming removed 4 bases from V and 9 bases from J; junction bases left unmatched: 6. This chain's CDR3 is CASSPGDRSNVLTF. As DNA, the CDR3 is TGTGCCAGCAGCCCTGGGGACAGGAGCAACGTCCTGACTTTC. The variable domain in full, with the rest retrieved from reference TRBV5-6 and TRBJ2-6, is DAGVTQSPTHLIKTRGQQVTLRCSPKSGHDTVSWYQQALGQGPQFIFQYYEEEERQRGNFPDRFSGHQFPNYSSELNVNALLLGDSALYLCASSPGDRSNVLTFGAGSRLTVL.

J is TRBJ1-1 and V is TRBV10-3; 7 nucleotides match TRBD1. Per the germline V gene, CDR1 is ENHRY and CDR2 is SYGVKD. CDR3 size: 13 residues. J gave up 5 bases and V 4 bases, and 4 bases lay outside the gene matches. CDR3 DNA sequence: TGTGCCATCAGTGCAAGGGGGCAAACTGAAGCTTTCTTT. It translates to CAISARGQTEAFF.

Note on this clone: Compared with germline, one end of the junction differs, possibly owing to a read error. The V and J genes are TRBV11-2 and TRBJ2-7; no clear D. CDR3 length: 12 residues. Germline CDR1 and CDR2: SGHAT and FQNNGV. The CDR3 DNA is TGCCCGGCAGGATGGGGAACCTACGAGCAGTACTTC. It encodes CPAGWGTYEQYF.

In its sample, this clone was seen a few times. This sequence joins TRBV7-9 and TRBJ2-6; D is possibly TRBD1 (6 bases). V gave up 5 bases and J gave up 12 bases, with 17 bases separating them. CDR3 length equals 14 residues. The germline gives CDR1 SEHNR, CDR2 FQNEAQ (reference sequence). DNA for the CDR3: TGTGCCAGCAGCCGCGAGGGGGAACTCGGCGTCCTGACTTTC. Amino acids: CASSREGELGVLTF.

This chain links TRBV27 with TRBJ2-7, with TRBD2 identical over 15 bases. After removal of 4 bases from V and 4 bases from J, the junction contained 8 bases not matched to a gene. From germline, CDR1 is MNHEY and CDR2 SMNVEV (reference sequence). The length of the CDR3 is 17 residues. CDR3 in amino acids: CASSSGLAGGSAYEQYF. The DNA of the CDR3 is TGTGCCAGCAGTTCGGGACTAGCGGGAGGCTCTGCATACGAGCAGTACTTC.

DNA for the CDR3: TGTGCCAGCAGCTTGGACAGGGGTTTGAATGAGCAGTTCTTC. Its translation: CASSLDRGLNEQFF. V gene TRBV7-9 combines with J gene TRBJ2-1; the match to TRBD1 covers 9 bases. Germline V gene sequence: CDR1 SEHNR, CDR2 FQNEAQ (reference sequence). Trimming removed 3 bases from V and 7 bases from J; junction bases left unmatched: 4. The length of the CDR3 is 14 residues.

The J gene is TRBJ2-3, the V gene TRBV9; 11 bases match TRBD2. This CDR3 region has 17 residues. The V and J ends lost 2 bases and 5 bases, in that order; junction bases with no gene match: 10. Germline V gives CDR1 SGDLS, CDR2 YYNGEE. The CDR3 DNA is TGTGCCAGCAGCGTTGGGACTAGCGGAAACCGAGGAGATACGCAGTATTTT. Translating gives CASSVGTSGNRGDTQYF. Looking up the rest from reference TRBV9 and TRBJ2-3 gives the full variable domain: DSGVTQTPKHLITATGQRVTLRCSPRSGDLSVYWYQQSLDQGLQFLIQYYNGEERAKGNILERFSAQQFPDLHSELNLSSLELGDSALYFCASSVGTSGNRGDTQYFGPGTRLTVL.

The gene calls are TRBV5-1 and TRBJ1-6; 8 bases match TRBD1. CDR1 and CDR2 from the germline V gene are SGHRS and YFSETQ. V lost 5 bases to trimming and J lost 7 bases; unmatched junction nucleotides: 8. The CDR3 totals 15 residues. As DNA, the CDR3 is TGCGCCAGCAGTTCCTTGGACAGGGCAAATTCACCCCTCCACTTT. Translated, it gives CASSSLDRANSPLHF. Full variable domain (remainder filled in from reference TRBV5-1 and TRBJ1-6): KAGVTQTPRYLIKTRGQQVTLSCSPISGHRSVSWYQQTPGQGLQFLFEYFSETQRNKGNFPGRFSGRQFSNSRSEMNVSTLELGDSALYLCASSSLDRANSPLHFGNGTRLTVT.

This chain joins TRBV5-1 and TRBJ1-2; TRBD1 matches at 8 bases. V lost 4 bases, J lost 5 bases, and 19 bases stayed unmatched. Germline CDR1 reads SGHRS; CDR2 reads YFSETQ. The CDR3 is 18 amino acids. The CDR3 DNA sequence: TGCGCCAGCAGCGGAACTACAGCCGGGACAGGAAGTAGATATGGCTACACCTTC. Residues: CASSGTTAGTGSRYGYTF.

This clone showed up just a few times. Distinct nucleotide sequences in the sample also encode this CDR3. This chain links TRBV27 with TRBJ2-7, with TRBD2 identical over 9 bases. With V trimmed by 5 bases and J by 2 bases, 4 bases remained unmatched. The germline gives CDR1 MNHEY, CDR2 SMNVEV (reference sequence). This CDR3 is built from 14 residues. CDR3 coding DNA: TGTGCCAGCAGTCTGGCTAGCGGGGCCTACGAGCAGTACTTC. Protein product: CASSLASGAYEQYF.

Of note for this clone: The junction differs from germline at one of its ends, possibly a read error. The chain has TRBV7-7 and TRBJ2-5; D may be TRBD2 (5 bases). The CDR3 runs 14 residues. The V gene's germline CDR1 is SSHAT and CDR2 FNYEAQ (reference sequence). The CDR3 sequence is CASSLNRGGETQYF. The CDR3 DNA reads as TGTGCTAGCAGCTTAAATCGTGGAGGAGAGACCCAGTACTTC. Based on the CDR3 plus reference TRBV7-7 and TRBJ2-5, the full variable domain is GAGVSQSPRYKVTKRGQDVTLRCDPISSHATLYWYQQALGQGPEFLTYFNYEAQPDKSGLPSDRFSAERPEGSISTLTIQRTEQRDSAMYRCASSLNRGGETQYFGPGTRLLVL.

The CDR3: CASSPGLNQPQHF. In nucleotides, the CDR3 is TGTGCCAGCAGCCCAGGGCTCAATCAGCCCCAGCATTTT. V is TRBV9 and J is TRBJ1-5; weak D call: TRBD1 (5 bases). Germline-derived CDR1 and CDR2 are SGDLS and YYNGEE. The CDR3 is 13 residues long. V lost 4 bases to trimming and J lost 3 bases, with 8 bases between them. Filled out from reference TRBV9 and TRBJ1-5, the complete variable domain reads DSGVTQTPKHLITATGQRVTLRCSPRSGDLSVYWYQQSLDQGLQFLIQYYNGEERAKGNILERFSAQQFPDLHSELNLSSLELGDSALYFCASSPGLNQPQHFGDGTRLSIL.

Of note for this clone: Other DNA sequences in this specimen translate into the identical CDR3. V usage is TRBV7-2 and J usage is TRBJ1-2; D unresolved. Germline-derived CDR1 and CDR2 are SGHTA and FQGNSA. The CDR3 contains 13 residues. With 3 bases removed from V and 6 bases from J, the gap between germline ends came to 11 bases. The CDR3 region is CASSLAGGDGYTF. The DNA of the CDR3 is TGTGCCAGCAGCTTGGCGGGCGGGGATGGCTACACCTTC.

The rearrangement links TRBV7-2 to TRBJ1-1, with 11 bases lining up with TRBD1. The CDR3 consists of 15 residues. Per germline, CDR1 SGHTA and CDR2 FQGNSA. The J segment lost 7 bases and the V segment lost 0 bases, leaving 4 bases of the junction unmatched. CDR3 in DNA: TGTGCCAGCAGCTTAGCCCCCGGGACAGGGGGTGAAGCTTTCTTT. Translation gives CASSLAPGTGGEAFF.

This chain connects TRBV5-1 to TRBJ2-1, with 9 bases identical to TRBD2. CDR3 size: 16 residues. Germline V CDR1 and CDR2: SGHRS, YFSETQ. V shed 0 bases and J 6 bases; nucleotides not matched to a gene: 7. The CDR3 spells CASSLERVAGVNEQFF. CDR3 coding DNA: TGCGCCAGCAGCTTGGAGCGGGTAGCGGGGGTCAATGAGCAGTTCTTC. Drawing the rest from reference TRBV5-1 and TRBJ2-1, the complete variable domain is KAGVTQTPRYLIKTRGQQVTLSCSPISGHRSVSWYQQTPGQGLQFLFEYFSETQRNKGNFPGRFSGRQFSNSRSEMNVSTLELGDSALYLCASSLERVAGVNEQFFGPGTRLTVL.

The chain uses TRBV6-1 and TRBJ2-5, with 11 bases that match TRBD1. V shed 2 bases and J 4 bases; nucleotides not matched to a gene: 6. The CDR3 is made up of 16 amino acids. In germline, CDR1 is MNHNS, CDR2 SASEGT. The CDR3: CASSEYGQGAGETQYF. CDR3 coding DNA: TGTGCCAGCAGTGAATACGGACAGGGGGCGGGAGAGACCCAGTACTTC.

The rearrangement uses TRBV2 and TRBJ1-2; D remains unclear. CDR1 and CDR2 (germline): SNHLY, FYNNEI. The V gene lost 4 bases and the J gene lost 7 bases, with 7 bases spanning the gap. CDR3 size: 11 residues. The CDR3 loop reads CASSGVGGYTF. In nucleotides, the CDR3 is TGTGCCAGCAGTGGAGTGGGTGGCTACACCTTC. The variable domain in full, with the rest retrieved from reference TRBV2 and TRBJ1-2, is EPEVTQTPSHQVTQMGQEVILRCVPISNHLYFYWYRQILGQKVEFLVSFYNNEISEKSEIFDDQFSVERPDGSNFTLKIRSTKLEDSAMYFCASSGVGGYTFGSGTRLTVV.

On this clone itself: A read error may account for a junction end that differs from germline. In DNA form, the CDR3 reads TGTGCTAGCAGCTTGGTACTAGCGGGAGTCAATGAGCAGTTCTTC. It encodes CASSLVLAGVNEQFF. This chain connects TRBV5-4 to TRBJ2-1; 11 bases agree with TRBD2. The CDR3 length is 15 residues. Germline-derived CDR1 and CDR2 are SGHNT and YYREEE (reference sequence). The entire variable domain, with the rest obtained from reference TRBV5-4 and TRBJ2-1, is as follows: ETGVTQSPTHLIKTRGQQVTLRCSSQSGHNTVSWYQQALGQGPQFIFQYYREEENGRGNFPPRFSGLQFPNYSSELNVNALELDDSALYLCASSLVLAGVNEQFFGPGTRLTVL.

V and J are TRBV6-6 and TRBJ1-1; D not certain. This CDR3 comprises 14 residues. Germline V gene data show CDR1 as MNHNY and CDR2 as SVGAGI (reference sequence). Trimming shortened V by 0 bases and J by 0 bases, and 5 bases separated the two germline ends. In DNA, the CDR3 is TGTGCCAGCAGTTACTCGAAGATGAACACTGAAGCTTTCTTT. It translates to CASSYSKMNTEAFF.

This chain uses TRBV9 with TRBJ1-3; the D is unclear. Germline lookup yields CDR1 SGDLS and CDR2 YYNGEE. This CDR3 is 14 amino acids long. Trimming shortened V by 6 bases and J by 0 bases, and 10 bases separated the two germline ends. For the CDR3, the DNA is TGTGCCAGCACGAAAACCCTCTCTGGAAACACCATATATTTT. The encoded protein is CASTKTLSGNTIYF. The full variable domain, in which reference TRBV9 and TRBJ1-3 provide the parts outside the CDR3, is DSGVTQTPKHLITATGQRVTLRCSPRSGDLSVYWYQQSLDQGLQFLIQYYNGEERAKGNILERFSAQQFPDLHSELNLSSLELGDSALYFCASTKTLSGNTIYFGEGSWLTVV.

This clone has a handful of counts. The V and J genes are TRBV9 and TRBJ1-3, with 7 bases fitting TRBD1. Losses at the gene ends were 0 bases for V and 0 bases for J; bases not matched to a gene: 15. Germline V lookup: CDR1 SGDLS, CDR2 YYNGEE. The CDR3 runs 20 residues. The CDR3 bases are TGTGCCAGCAGCGTAGGGACAGGACAGAGGGGGGATTACTCTGGAAACACCATATATTTT. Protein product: CASSVGTGQRGDYSGNTIYF. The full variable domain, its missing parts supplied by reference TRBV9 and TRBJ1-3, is DSGVTQTPKHLITATGQRVTLRCSPRSGDLSVYWYQQSLDQGLQFLIQYYNGEERAKGNILERFSAQQFPDLHSELNLSSLELGDSALYFCASSVGTGQRGDYSGNTIYFGEGSWLTVV.

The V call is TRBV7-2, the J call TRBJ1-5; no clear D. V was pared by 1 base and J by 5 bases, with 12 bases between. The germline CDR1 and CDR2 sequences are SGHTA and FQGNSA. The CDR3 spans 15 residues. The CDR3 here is CASSLEVGSHQPQHF. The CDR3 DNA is TGTGCCAGCAGCTTAGAGGTGGGCTCCCATCAGCCCCAGCATTTT.

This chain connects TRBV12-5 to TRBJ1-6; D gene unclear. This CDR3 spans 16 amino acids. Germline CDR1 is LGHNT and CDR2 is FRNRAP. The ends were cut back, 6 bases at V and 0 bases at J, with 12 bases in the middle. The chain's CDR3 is CASGTDGRSYNSPLHF. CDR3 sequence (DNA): TGTGCTAGTGGGACCGACGGGCGCTCCTATAATTCACCCCTCCACTTT.

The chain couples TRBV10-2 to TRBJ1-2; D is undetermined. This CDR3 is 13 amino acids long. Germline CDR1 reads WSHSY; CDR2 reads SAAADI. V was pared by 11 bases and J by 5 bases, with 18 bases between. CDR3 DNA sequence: TGCGCCTCCGCTAGGCAGGCAGATTATGGCTACACCTTC. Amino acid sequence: CASARQADYGYTF.